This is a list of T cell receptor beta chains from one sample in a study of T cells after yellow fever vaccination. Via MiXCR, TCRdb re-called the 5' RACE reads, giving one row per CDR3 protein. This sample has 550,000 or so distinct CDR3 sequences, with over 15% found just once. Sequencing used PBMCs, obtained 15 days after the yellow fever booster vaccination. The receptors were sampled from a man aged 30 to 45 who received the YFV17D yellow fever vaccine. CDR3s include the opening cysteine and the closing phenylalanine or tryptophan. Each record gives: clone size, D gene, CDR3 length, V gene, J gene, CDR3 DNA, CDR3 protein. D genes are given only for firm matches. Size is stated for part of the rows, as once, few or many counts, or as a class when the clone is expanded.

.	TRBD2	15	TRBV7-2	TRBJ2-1	TGTGCCAGCAGCTACCGGAGTAGCGGGGACAATAAGCAGTTCTTC	CASSYRSSGDNKQFF
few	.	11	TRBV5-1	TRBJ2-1	TGCGCCAGCAGCTTGGGGGAGCGGCTGTTCTTC	CASSLGERLFF
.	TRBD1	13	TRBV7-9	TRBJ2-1	TGTGCCAGCAGCCATTCAACAGGGGGCGAGCAGTTCTTC	CASSHSTGGEQFF
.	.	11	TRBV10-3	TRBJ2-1	TGTGCCATCAGTGAGTCCGATGAGCAGTTCTTC	CAISESDEQFF
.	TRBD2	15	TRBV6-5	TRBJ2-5	TGTGCCAGCAGTTACTTCGGCGGGAGCCAAGAGACCCAGTACTTC	CASSYFGGSQETQYF
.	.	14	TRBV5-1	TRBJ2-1	TGCGCCAGCAGCTTGGGCGGACTAAACAATGAGCAGTTCTTC	CASSLGGLNNEQFF
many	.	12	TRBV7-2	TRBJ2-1	TGTGCCAGCAGCTTGGCCAGGGGAGAGCAGTTCTTC	CASSLARGEQFF
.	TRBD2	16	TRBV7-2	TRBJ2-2	TGTGCCAGGCCGGGACTAGCGGGAGTAGGGACCGGGGAGCTGTTTTTT	CARPGLAGVGTGELFF
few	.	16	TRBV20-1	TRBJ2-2	TGCAGTGCTAGAGATCCAGCGGAGGGGAACACCGGGGAGCTGTTTTTT	CSARDPAEGNTGELFF
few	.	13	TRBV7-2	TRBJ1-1	TGTGCCAGCAGCCCTGACACGAACACTGAAGCTTTCTTT	CASSPDTNTEAFF
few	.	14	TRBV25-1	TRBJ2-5	TGTGCCAGCAGTGATAGTAGGAGGGCGGAGACCCAGTACTTC	CASSDSRRAETQYF
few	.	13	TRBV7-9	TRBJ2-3	TGTGCCAGCAGCTGGGACAACACAGATACGCAGTATTTT	CASSWDNTDTQYF
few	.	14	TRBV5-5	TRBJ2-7	TGTGCCAGCAGCTTGGACGCGTACCCCTACGAGCAGTACTTC	CASSLDAYPYEQYF
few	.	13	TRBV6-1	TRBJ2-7	TGTGCCAGCAGTAAGACAGCGGCCTACGAGCAGTACTTC	CASSKTAAYEQYF
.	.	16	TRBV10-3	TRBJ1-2	TGTGCCATCAGCGACGCCAAACACAGGCTTAACTATGGCTACACCTTC	CAISDAKHRLNYGYTF
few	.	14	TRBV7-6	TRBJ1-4	TGTGCCAGCAGCCGGGTAGTTGGAGAGGGAAAACTGTTTTTT	CASSRVVGEGKLFF
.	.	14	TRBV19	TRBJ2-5	TGTGCCAGTAGCTGGGGCGGGATCCAAGAGACCCAGTACTTC	CASSWGGIQETQYF
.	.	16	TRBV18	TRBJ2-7	TGTGCCAGCTCACCGGGCAGGGGCCTCGCCTCCTACGAGCAGTACTTC	CASSPGRGLASYEQYF
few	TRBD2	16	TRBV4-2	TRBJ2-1	TGTGCCAGCAGCCAGGCTAGCGGGAGGGCCACGAATGAGCAGTTCTTC	CASSQASGRATNEQFF
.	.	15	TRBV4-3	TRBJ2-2	TGCGCCAGCAGCCAAGAACACGGAAGCACCGGGGAGCTGTTTTTT	CASSQEHGSTGELFF
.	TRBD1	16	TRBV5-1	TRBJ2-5	TGCGCCAGCAGCTTGGCCTCCCGGACAGGACAAGAGACCCAGTACTTC	CASSLASRTGQETQYF
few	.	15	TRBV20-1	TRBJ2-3	TGCAGTGCTAGATTTCTAGCGTACGGCACAGATACGCAGTATTTT	CSARFLAYGTDTQYF
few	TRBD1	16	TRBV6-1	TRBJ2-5	TGTGCCAGCGGGGTCCAACAGGGGACGTACCAAGAGACCCAGTACTTC	CASGVQQGTYQETQYF
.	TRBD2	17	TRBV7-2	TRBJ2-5	TGTGCCAGCAGCCCGGGGACTAGCGGGAGTATGTGGGAGACCCAGTACTTC	CASSPGTSGSMWETQYF
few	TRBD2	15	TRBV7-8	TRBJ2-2	TGTGCCAGCAGCTTGGGCGCAACTAGCGCCGGGGAGCTGTTTTTT	CASSLGATSAGELFF
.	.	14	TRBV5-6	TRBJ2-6	TGTGCCAGCAGCTTGGAAGCAGGCCCGTCCGTCCTGACTTTC	CASSLEAGPSVLTF
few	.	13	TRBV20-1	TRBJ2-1	TGCAGTGCTAGGGCCGGGACCGTAGATGAGCAGTTCTTC	CSARAGTVDEQFF
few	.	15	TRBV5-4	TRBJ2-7	TGTGCCAGCAGCTTGGGGGGGGTGGTCCCCAACGAGCAGTACTTC	CASSLGGVVPNEQYF
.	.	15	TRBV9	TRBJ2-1	TGTGCCAGCAGCGTAGTCCCAGCGGACTACAATGAGCAGTTCTTC	CASSVVPADYNEQFF
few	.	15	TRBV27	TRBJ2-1	TGTGCCAGCAAGCGGGACAGAGTCTCCTACAATGAGCAGTTCTTC	CASKRDRVSYNEQFF
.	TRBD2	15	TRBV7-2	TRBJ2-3	TGTGCCGGCAGCCCGACTAGCGGGAGTTATGATACGCAGTATTTT	CAGSPTSGSYDTQYF
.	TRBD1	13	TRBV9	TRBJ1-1	TGTGCCAGCAGCATCGGACAGGGGGGTGAAGCTTTCTTT	CASSIGQGGEAFF
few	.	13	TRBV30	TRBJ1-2	TGTGCCTGGAGTGGAGGGCCGCTCTATGGCTACACCTTC	CAWSGGPLYGYTF
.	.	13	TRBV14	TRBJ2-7	TGTGCCAGCAGCCAAGGACATCTCAACGAGCAGTACTTC	CASSQGHLNEQYF
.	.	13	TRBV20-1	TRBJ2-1	TGCAGTGCTCTCATCGGGTCCTCCAATGAGCAGTTCTTC	CSALIGSSNEQFF
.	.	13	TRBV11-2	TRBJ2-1	TGTGCCAGCCTCAGGGGTAGCGGCAATGAGCAGTTCTTC	CASLRGSGNEQFF
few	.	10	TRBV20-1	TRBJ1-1	TGCAGTGCTAGATCGGCTGAAGCTTTCTTT	CSARSAEAFF
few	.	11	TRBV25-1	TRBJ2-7	TGTGCCAGCAGTGCCGGGGTCGAGCAGTACTTC	CASSAGVEQYF
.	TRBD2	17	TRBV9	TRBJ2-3	TGTGCCAGCAGCAACCCCGGGACTAGAGGGAGCACAGATACGCAGTATTTT	CASSNPGTRGSTDTQYF
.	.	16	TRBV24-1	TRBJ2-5	TGTGCCACCAGTGAACCGAACGGGGCAGACCAAGAGACCCAGTACTTC	CATSEPNGADQETQYF
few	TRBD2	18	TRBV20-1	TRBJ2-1	TGCAGTGCTAGAGGCTCGGGGGGGGCGGGAAGCTCCTACAATGAGCAGTTCTTC	CSARGSGGAGSSYNEQFF
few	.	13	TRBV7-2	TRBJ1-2	TGTGCCAGCACCCAGGGGAGGGGCTATGGCTACACCTTC	CASTQGRGYGYTF
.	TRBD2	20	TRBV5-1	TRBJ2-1	TGCGCCAGCAGCTTGGGGCCGGGACTAGCGGGGGGAGAGTCCTACAATGAGCAGTTCTTC	CASSLGPGLAGGESYNEQFF
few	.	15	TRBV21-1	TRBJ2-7	TGTGCCAGCAGCAAAGCTAAGTCTAGCTCCTACGAGCAGTACTTC	CASSKAKSSSYEQYF
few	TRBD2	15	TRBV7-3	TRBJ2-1	TGTGCCAGCAGCCAAGGTGGACTAGCGGGCCATGAGCAGTTCTTC	CASSQGGLAGHEQFF
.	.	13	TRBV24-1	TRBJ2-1	TGTGCCACCAGTGATCCGCCGCGGCATGAGCAGTTCTTC	CATSDPPRHEQFF
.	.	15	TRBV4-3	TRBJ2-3	TGCGCCAGCAGCCAAGAACAGGGTGGGGCAGATACGCAGTATTTT	CASSQEQGGADTQYF
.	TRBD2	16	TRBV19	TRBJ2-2	TGTGCCAGTAGGCCTCAGCGGGGCGCAGGTACCGGGGAGCTGTTTTTT	CASRPQRGAGTGELFF
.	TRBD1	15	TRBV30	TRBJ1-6	TGTGCCTGGGCCCTAACAGGGGGCGATAATTCACCCCTCCACTTT	CAWALTGGDNSPLHF
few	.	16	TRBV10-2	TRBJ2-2	TGCGCCAGCAGTGAGAGGGGCGGGGTCCTAACCGGGGAGCTGTTTTTT	CASSERGGVLTGELFF
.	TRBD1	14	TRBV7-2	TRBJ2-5	TGTGCCAGCAGCTTATCGGACAGGGAAGAGACCCAGTACTTC	CASSLSDREETQYF
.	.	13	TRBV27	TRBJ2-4	TGTGCCAGCAGTTTTATTGGGTCAAACATTCAGTACTTC	CASSFIGSNIQYF
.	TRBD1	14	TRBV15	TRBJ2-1	TGTGCCACCAGACCGGGACAGGACTACAATGAGCAGTTCTTC	CATRPGQDYNEQFF
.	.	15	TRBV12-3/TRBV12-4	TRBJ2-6	TGTGCCAGCAGTGACGGGCGGGCTGGGGCCAACGTCCTGACTTTC	CASSDGRAGANVLTF
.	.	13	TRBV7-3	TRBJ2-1	TGTGCCAGCAGCTCAGCTTCCGGGTCCGAGCAGTTCTTC	CASSSASGSEQFF
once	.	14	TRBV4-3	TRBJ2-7	TGCGCCAGCAGCCGGACTGACGGAGGCTACGAGCAGTACTTC	CASSRTDGGYEQYF
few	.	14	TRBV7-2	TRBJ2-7	TGTGCCAGCAGCGTAGTACTGTCCGGGTACGAGCAGTACTTC	CASSVVLSGYEQYF
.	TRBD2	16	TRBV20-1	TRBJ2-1	TGCAGTGCTAGAGGCCTTCGCGGGAGTACCTACAATGAGCAGTTCTTC	CSARGLRGSTYNEQFF
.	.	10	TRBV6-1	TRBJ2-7	TGTGCCAGTAAGACCTACGAGCAGTACTTC	CASKTYEQYF
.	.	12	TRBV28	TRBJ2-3	TGTGCCTTGGGTACGAGCACAGATACGCAGTATTTT	CALGTSTDTQYF